Only a few counts were recorded for the clone carrying this T cell receptor beta chain. Its antigen is unidentified. This record belongs to a study of cytomegalovirus exposure and HLA in healthy donors. Study summary: Among the roughly 370 genotyped donors, approximately 81% were placed in the Caucasian-associated ancestry cluster. Study-wide results and limits: There were under 200 TCR beta chains listed as cytomegalovirus-associated. A previous analysis found most TCR beta V segments productive roughly 90% or roughly 30% of the time. In a later analysis, productive TCRs from donors in an Asian-associated ancestry cluster reportedly carried fewer N-insertions than the cohort mean.

This PCR relied on a set of 60 Vbeta primers and 13 Jbeta primers. Produced via immunoSEQ multiplex PCR; TCRdb's table is partial and in-frame only. This sample yields about 100,000 clones, of which 65% to 80% are seen a single time; approximately 15% belongs to the top ten. The length of the CDR3 is 17 residues. Germline loops: CDR1 SGHAT, CDR2 FQDESV (reference sequence). The V and J ends lost 4 bases and 11 bases, in that order; junction bases with no gene match: 18. The TCR sequence derives from a woman under 30 in good health and CMV-seropositive. Sample: PBMCs. The genes are TRBV11-1 and TRBJ1-5; TRBD1 agrees at 9 bases. CDR3 sequence (DNA): TGTGCCAGCAGCTGGGGGCGAGGACAGGGGAGGGTCAAGGCCCAGCATTTT. This encodes CASSWGRGQGRVKAQHF.